This TCR beta chain is from a study of resident and recirculating memory T cells in vitiligo. Overall study findings and caveats: Vitiligo lesions lacked a unique dominant clone, and clonality varied.

As concerns this clone: Its specificity is unknown.

Stable vitiligo meant no lesion change over the previous 6 months. No patient showed confetti depigmentation, a clinical sign of active disease. Patients who had received treatment within the previous three months were excluded. Produced via immunoSEQ multiplex PCR; TCRdb's table is partial and in-frame only. The sample consists of 35,000 to 45,000 clones, 85% to 95% of them appearing once. After removal of 2 bases from V and 6 bases from J, the junction contained 1 base not matched to a gene. CDR1 and CDR2 from the germline V gene are SGHRS and YFSETQ. CDR3 length: 14 amino acids. Material: blood. This TCR derives from a male donor with vitiligo. The chain couples TRBV5-1 to TRBJ1-6; the match to TRBD1 covers 8 bases. The CDR3 region has the DNA TGCGCCAGCAGCTTTGGACAGGGTAATTCACCCCTCCACTTT. Residues: CASSFGQGNSPLHF.